Each of the 6 T cell receptor beta chains below was sequenced from the same sample in a study of shared clonotypes between healthy human individuals (TCRdb year 2020). The protocol used for the library was the immunoSEQ multiplex PCR assay. TCRdb took this table from immuneACCESS and kept in-frame rearrangements with V and J called. Such tables lack part of the clones; where checked against another copy, unresolved V genes explain under half of the gap, and the rest is unexplained. Across this sample there are fewer than 2.5 million clones, with roughly 93% seen only once. In total, the top ten clones hold around 0.4% of the sample. The material sequenced was naive CD4+ T cells from PBMCs. According to the study, the label for this sample's cell subset or site signals: CD45RA+ positively selected. The receptors here all came from a man aged 18 to 29 in good health. Some clones in this sample may be carry-over from other donors' samples.

A word on this clone: Other DNA sequences in this sample translate to the same CDR3. The chain employs TRBV7-9 and TRBJ1-2; maybe TRBD1 (5 bases). Germline-derived CDR1 and CDR2 are SEHNR and FQNEAQ (reference sequence). The CDR3 totals 13 residues. V was trimmed by 0 bases and J by 3 bases, leaving 5 bases between them. DNA of the CDR3: TGTGCCAGCAGCTTAGCGGGGGACTATGGCTACACCTTC. Translating it yields CASSLAGDYGYTF.

As DNA, the CDR3 is TGCAGCGTTGGGACCCTCTACGAGCAGTACTTC. Translated, it gives CSVGTLYEQYF. This chain uses TRBV29-1 with TRBJ2-7; D is ambiguous. Germline V gene sequence: CDR1 SQVTM, CDR2 ANQGSEA. V was pared by 4 bases and J by 3 bases, with 7 bases between. This CDR3 comprises 11 residues.

The chain combines TRBV15 with TRBJ2-7; D is perhaps TRBD2 (6 bases). Per germline, CDR1 LNHNV and CDR2 YYDKDF (reference sequence). Trimming stripped 9 bases from V and 3 bases from J, with 15 bases between. CDR3 length equals 13 residues. The CDR3 DNA reads as TGTGCCACGTCCCCCGGGAGAATCTACGAGCAGTACTTC. It yields the protein CATSPGRIYEQYF.

J is TRBJ2-5 and V is TRBV5-1; 8 bases agree with TRBD2. J gave up 5 bases and V 3 bases, and 9 bases lay outside the gene matches. The CDR3 contains 15 residues. Germline loops: CDR1 SGHRS, CDR2 YFSETQ. The CDR3, as DNA: TGCGCCAGCAGCTCGGACCGGGAGGGCCGGGAGACCCAGTACTTC. It encodes CASSSDREGRETQYF.

The gene calls are TRBV5-1 and TRBJ1-1; no clear D. Germline V CDR1 and CDR2: SGHRS, YFSETQ. Trimming removed 5 bases from V and 5 bases from J, with 13 bases in between. This CDR3 spans 13 amino acids. CDR3 loop: CASRFRGDTEAFF. The CDR3 nucleotides are TGCGCCAGCAGATTTCGGGGTGATACTGAAGCTTTCTTT.

The rearrangement joins TRBV28 to TRBJ1-2; 7 positions match TRBD1. The V gene end was trimmed by 6 bases and the J gene end by 4 bases; junction bases not matched to a gene: 5. This CDR3 has 13 amino acids. Germline CDR1 and CDR2: MDHEN and SYDVKM. Here the CDR3 reads CASRAGGSYGYTF. The CDR3 DNA is TGTGCCAGCAGGGCAGGGGGGAGCTATGGCTACACCTTC.